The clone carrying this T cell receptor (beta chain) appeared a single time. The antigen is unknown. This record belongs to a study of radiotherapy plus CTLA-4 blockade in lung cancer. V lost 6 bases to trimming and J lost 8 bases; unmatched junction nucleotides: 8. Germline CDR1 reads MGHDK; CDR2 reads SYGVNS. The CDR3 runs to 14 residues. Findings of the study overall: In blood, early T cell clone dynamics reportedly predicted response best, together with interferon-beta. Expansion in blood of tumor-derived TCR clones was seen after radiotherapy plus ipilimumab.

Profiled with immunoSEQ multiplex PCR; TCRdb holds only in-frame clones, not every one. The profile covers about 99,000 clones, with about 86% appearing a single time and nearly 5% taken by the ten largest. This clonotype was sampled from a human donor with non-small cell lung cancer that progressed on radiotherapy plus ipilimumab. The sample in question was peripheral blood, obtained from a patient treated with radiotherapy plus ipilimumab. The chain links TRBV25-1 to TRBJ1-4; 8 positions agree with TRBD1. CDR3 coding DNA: TGTGCCAGCAGGGAGACAGGGGCGGGAGAAAAACTGTTTTTT. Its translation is CASRETGAGEKLFF.